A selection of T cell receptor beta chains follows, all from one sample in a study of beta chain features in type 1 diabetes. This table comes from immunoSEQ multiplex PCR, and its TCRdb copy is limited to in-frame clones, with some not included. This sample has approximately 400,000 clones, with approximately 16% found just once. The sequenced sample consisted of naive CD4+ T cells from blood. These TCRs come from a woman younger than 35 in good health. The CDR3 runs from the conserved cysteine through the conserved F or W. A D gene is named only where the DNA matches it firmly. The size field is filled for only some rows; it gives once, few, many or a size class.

CDR3: CASSPPGVETSYGYTF
DNA: TGTGCCAGCTCACCACCGGGAGTGGAGACCTCCTATGGCTACACCTTC
V: TRBV18
D: -
size: -
J: TRBJ1-2

CDR3: CASSSSEETQYF
DNA: TGTGCCAGCAGCAGCTCTGAAGAGACCCAGTACTTC
V: TRBV7-9
D: -
size: few
J: TRBJ2-5

CDR3: CASSQVAANYGYTF
DNA: TGCGCCAGCAGCCAAGTGGCGGCTAACTATGGCTACACCTTC
V: TRBV4-3
D: -
size: -
J: TRBJ1-2

CDR3: CASSLGKEGTQQFF
DNA: TGTGCCAGCAGCTTAGGAAAGGAGGGTACACAGCAGTTCTTC
V: TRBV11-1
D: -
size: few
J: TRBJ2-1

CDR3: CAWDRDNLNEKLFF
DNA: TGTGCCTGGGACAGGGACAACCTAAATGAAAAACTGTTTTTT
V: TRBV30
D: TRBD1
size: few
J: TRBJ1-4

CDR3: CASSPVLAESSYEQYF
DNA: TGCGCCAGCAGCCCTGTTCTAGCGGAGAGCTCCTACGAGCAGTACTTC
V: TRBV4-3
D: TRBD2
size: -
J: TRBJ2-7

CDR3: CASRAQGGETQYF
DNA: TGTGCCAGTAGAGCACAGGGCGGCGAGACCCAGTACTTC
V: TRBV19
D: -
size: -
J: TRBJ2-5

CDR3: CASSLGGRVPYGYTF
DNA: TGTGCCAGCAGCTTGGGAGGCCGCGTTCCCTATGGCTACACCTTC
V: TRBV13
D: -
size: few
J: TRBJ1-2

CDR3: CASRTTGQGTPEAFF
DNA: TGCGCCAGCAGGACTACGGGACAGGGAACCCCTGAAGCTTTCTTT
V: TRBV5-1
D: TRBD1
size: few
J: TRBJ1-1

CDR3: CASSLHRGRTVGQPQHF
DNA: TGTGCCAGCAGTTTACACAGGGGGCGAACCGTTGGTCAGCCCCAGCATTTT
V: TRBV28
D: TRBD1
size: few
J: TRBJ1-5

CDR3: CASSTGLAGLGELFF
DNA: TGTGCCAGCAGTACCGGACTAGCGGGACTCGGGGAGCTGTTTTTT
V: TRBV2
D: TRBD2
size: -
J: TRBJ2-2

CDR3: CASSRLGPQEQFF
DNA: TGCGCCAGCAGCCGTCTAGGCCCTCAGGAGCAGTTCTTC
V: TRBV5-1
D: -
size: few
J: TRBJ2-1

CDR3: CASSIREDTEAFF
DNA: TGTGCCAGTAGTATACGGGAGGACACTGAAGCTTTCTTT
V: TRBV19
D: -
size: -
J: TRBJ1-1

CDR3: CASSSGQGGGYTF
DNA: TGTGCCAGCAGTTCAGGGCAGGGAGGAGGCTACACCTTC
V: TRBV28
D: -
size: -
J: TRBJ1-2

CDR3: CASSLGLTGAGINYGYTF
DNA: TGTGCCAGCAGCTTAGGCCTTACAGGGGCGGGGATAAACTATGGCTACACCTTC
V: TRBV13
D: TRBD1
size: -
J: TRBJ1-2

CDR3: CASSLEAGIPNYGYTF
DNA: TGTGCCAGCAGCTTGGAGGCAGGGATACCTAACTATGGCTACACCTTC
V: TRBV5-6
D: -
size: -
J: TRBJ1-2

CDR3: CASSQASFRQGGGTEAFF
DNA: TGTGCCAGCAGCCAAGCTTCGTTTCGCCAGGGGGGTGGAACTGAAGCTTTCTTT
V: TRBV4-2
D: TRBD1
size: -
J: TRBJ1-1

CDR3: CAWRSNEQFF
DNA: TGTGCCTGGAGGAGCAATGAGCAGTTCTTC
V: TRBV30
D: -
size: few
J: TRBJ2-1

CDR3: CASTGVTEAFF
DNA: TGTGCCAGTACGGGGGTCACTGAAGCTTTCTTT
V: TRBV6-5
D: -
size: -
J: TRBJ1-1

CDR3: CASSQGVGRNTEAFF
DNA: TGTGCCAGCAGCCAAGGGGTAGGGAGGAACACTGAAGCTTTCTTT
V: TRBV4-2
D: -
size: -
J: TRBJ1-1

CDR3: CASTRRTTNTEAFF
DNA: TGTGCCAGCACGCGGAGGACCACGAACACTGAAGCTTTCTTT
V: TRBV11-2
D: -
size: few
J: TRBJ1-1

CDR3: CATSRDGGTDTQYF
DNA: TGTGCCACCAGCAGAGATGGAGGGACAGATACGCAGTATTTT
V: TRBV15
D: -
size: -
J: TRBJ2-3

CDR3: CSVARQGRTEAFF
DNA: TGCAGCGTGGCCCGACAGGGAAGAACTGAAGCTTTCTTT
V: TRBV29-1
D: TRBD1
size: -
J: TRBJ1-1

CDR3: CASSQDPLGALSYNEQFF
DNA: TGTGCCAGCAGCCAAGATCCCTTGGGGGCCCTCTCCTACAATGAGCAGTTCTTC
V: TRBV4-2
D: -
size: -
J: TRBJ2-1

CDR3: CASSLWSGGRTDTQYF
DNA: TGTGCCAGCAGTTTATGGTCAGGGGGACGCACAGATACGCAGTATTTT
V: TRBV28
D: TRBD1
size: few
J: TRBJ2-3

CDR3: CSASGGTSPFF
DNA: TGCAGTGCTTCAGGGGGGACTAGCCCGTTCTTC
V: TRBV20-1
D: TRBD2
size: -
J: TRBJ2-1

CDR3: CASSYTGTGSNGYTF
DNA: TGTGCCAGCAGTTACACCGGGACAGGGTCGAATGGCTACACCTTC
V: TRBV6-5
D: TRBD1
size: few
J: TRBJ1-2

CDR3: CASRTEPYGYTF
DNA: TGTGCCAGCAGGACAGAGCCCTATGGCTACACCTTC
V: TRBV6-4
D: -
size: few
J: TRBJ1-2

CDR3: CASSARGGQPQHF
DNA: TGTGCCAGCAGCGCAAGGGGAGGGCAGCCCCAGCATTTT
V: TRBV7-3
D: -
size: few
J: TRBJ1-5

CDR3: CASSRQGLYYGYTF
DNA: TGTGCCAGCAGCCGACAGGGACTCTACTATGGCTACACCTTC
V: TRBV5-6
D: TRBD1
size: -
J: TRBJ1-2

CDR3: CATGTSGNIGEQFF
DNA: TGTGCCACCGGGACTAGCGGGAATATCGGTGAGCAGTTCTTC
V: TRBV27
D: TRBD2
size: -
J: TRBJ2-1

CDR3: CASSLGGDTGELFF
DNA: TGCGCCAGCAGCCTGGGAGGGGACACCGGGGAGCTGTTTTTT
V: TRBV4-1
D: TRBD2
size: -
J: TRBJ2-2

CDR3: CAWRRLAESYEQYF
DNA: TGTGCCTGGAGACGACTAGCGGAGTCCTACGAGCAGTACTTC
V: TRBV30
D: TRBD2
size: few
J: TRBJ2-7

CDR3: CASGTGGNEQYF
DNA: TGTGCCAGCGGAACAGGGGGTAACGAGCAGTACTTC
V: TRBV6-6
D: TRBD1
size: -
J: TRBJ2-7

CDR3: CASSSSDRGRTNEKLFF
DNA: TGTGCCAGCAGCTCGTCAGACAGGGGCCGGACTAATGAAAAACTGTTTTTT
V: TRBV5-4
D: TRBD1
size: -
J: TRBJ1-4

CDR3: CASTSLGAGDTDTQYF
DNA: TGTGCCAGCACCTCTTTGGGAGCGGGAGACACAGATACGCAGTATTTT
V: TRBV28
D: TRBD2
size: few
J: TRBJ2-3

CDR3: CASSPSAARNEQFF
DNA: TGTGCCAGCTCACCTAGCGCCGCCCGCAATGAGCAGTTCTTC
V: TRBV18
D: -
size: -
J: TRBJ2-1

CDR3: CAWSSGTSSYNEQFF
DNA: TGTGCCTGGAGTTCGGGGACTAGCAGCTACAATGAGCAGTTCTTC
V: TRBV30
D: TRBD2
size: -
J: TRBJ2-1

CDR3: CAWRGGAVDTIYF
DNA: TGTGCCTGGAGAGGCGGGGCAGTGGACACCATATATTTT
V: TRBV30
D: -
size: -
J: TRBJ1-3

CDR3: CASSNPTVDKQYF
DNA: TGTGCCAGCAGCAACCCGACAGTAGATAAGCAGTATTTT
V: TRBV7-3
D: -
size: -
J: TRBJ2-3

CDR3: CASSVRGTSGSRGNEQFF
DNA: TGTGCCAGCAGCGTACGAGGGACTAGCGGGAGTCGCGGCAATGAGCAGTTCTTC
V: TRBV9
D: TRBD2
size: once
J: TRBJ2-1

CDR3: CASSPRDSSYEQYF
DNA: TGTGCCAGCAGCCCCCGGGACAGCTCCTACGAGCAGTACTTC
V: TRBV5-4
D: TRBD1
size: -
J: TRBJ2-7

CDR3: CASTGGSYNEQFF
DNA: TGTGCCAGCACTGGCGGCTCCTACAATGAGCAGTTCTTC
V: TRBV9
D: -
size: few
J: TRBJ2-1

CDR3: CAWPQREDSAGTQYF
DNA: TGTGCCTGGCCCCAAAGAGAGGATTCGGCGGGGACCCAGTACTTC
V: TRBV30
D: -
size: -
J: TRBJ2-5

CDR3: CASRFGTDRFETQYF
DNA: TGTGCCAGCAGATTTGGGACTGACCGTTTTGAGACCCAGTACTTC
V: TRBV9
D: -
size: -
J: TRBJ2-5

CDR3: CASSTDRASGNTIYF
DNA: TGTGCCAGCAGTACGGACAGGGCCTCTGGAAACACCATATATTTT
V: TRBV6-5
D: TRBD1
size: -
J: TRBJ1-3

CDR3: CASSAGTRVQETQYF
DNA: TGTGCCAGCAGTGCCGGGACTAGGGTTCAGGAGACCCAGTACTTC
V: TRBV7-9
D: TRBD2
size: -
J: TRBJ2-5

CDR3: CASTRSMDTEAFF
DNA: TGTGCCAGCACGAGGTCCATGGACACTGAAGCTTTCTTT
V: TRBV6-5
D: -
size: few
J: TRBJ1-1

CDR3: CASSRIWQGKILYEQYF
DNA: TGCGCCAGCAGCCGTATATGGCAGGGTAAAATTCTCTACGAGCAGTACTTC
V: TRBV4-1
D: -
size: -
J: TRBJ2-7

CDR3: CATMFGRETQYF
DNA: TGTGCCACCATGTTCGGGAGAGAGACCCAGTACTTC
V: TRBV6-5
D: -
size: -
J: TRBJ2-5

CDR3: CASSLGVDMNTEAFF
DNA: TGTGCCAGCAGCTTAGGGGTGGACATGAACACTGAAGCTTTCTTT
V: TRBV11-1
D: -
size: few
J: TRBJ1-1

CDR3: CASRAEQGAGTEAFF
DNA: TGTGCCAGCAGGGCCGAACAGGGGGCAGGAACTGAAGCTTTCTTT
V: TRBV2
D: TRBD1
size: -
J: TRBJ1-1

CDR3: CASSPLLQGEQTQYF
DNA: TGTGCCAGCAGCCCCCTCCTCCAGGGTGAACAGACCCAGTACTTC
V: TRBV14
D: -
size: -
J: TRBJ2-5

CDR3: CSVDVTGVNTEAFF
DNA: TGCAGCGTGGACGTAACAGGGGTGAACACTGAAGCTTTCTTT
V: TRBV29-1
D: TRBD1
size: -
J: TRBJ1-1